Sequencing of this T cell receptor beta chain was carried out in a study of response to subunit inactivated influenza vaccine. Notes on the study in general: The authors offered the suggestion that each seasonal influenza vaccination recruits few new T cells.

Regarding this clonotype: Its antigen is still unknown.

TCRdb passed the RT-PCR reads through MiXCR, listing each CDR3 protein once. The sample lists some 500,000 distinct CDR3 sequences; roughly 13% were seen once. The CDR3 is 15 residues long. Trimming removed 3 bases from V and 1 base from J, with 11 bases in between. The V gene's germline CDR1 is SGHTA and CDR2 FQGNSA. The sequencing here drew on PBMCs from blood, taken about 40 days after vaccination. This sequence originates from a man in his fifties or sixties who received an inactivated influenza vaccine. The chain links TRBV7-2 to TRBJ2-3; D remains unclear. This CDR3 is CASSLVLSGTDTQYF. The CDR3 DNA reads as TGTGCCAGCAGCTTGGTCCTCTCCGGCACAGATACGCAGTATTTT.